This T cell receptor beta chain was recorded in a study of T cell repertoires in cytomegalovirus infection (dated by TCRdb to the late 2010s). Describing the broader study: Donor HLA type was relevant to the analysis, as public TCR beta signatures indicated carriage of CMV infection together with the matching HLA type.

For sequencing, an Illumina HiSeq 1500 was employed. The public sequencing data were trimmed at Q25 with fastp and processed into clonotypes with MiXCR by TCRdb, which kept only in-frame beta chains. Under each unique CDR3 protein, matching rows form one entry showing the most common genes and DNA. This sample is represented by some 150,000 distinct CDR3 sequences; 23% of them were singletons. The biggest ten clones account for over 9.5% of the sample. The table lists this clonotype with a few counts. The antigen this receptor binds is unknown. The record has no base qualities; no much larger clone is one base away. General findings and caveats noted by the study authors: Carriers of CMV infection plus the relevant HLA type were discriminated by the cumulative frequency of public TCR beta family members in the study cohort and in an independent 352-donor cohort. The ex vivo response was dominated by HLA-C-restricted CMV-specific TCR beta clonotypes, which also provided the single most frequent clonotype in two of eight donors.

What was sequenced was PBMCs. The sequence was obtained from a human donor in good health (CMV status not recorded). Some clones in this sample may be carry-over from other donors' samples.

CDR3 loop: CASSFDRNSPLHF. The sequenced DNA is TGTGCCAGCAGCTTCGACAGAAATTCACCCCTCCACTTT. The rearranged segments are TRBV5-5 and TRBJ1-6, with TRBD1 tentatively as D gene (5 bases match). The cysteine opens and the phenylalanine closes a CDR3 of 13 amino acids. Left in the record is the CDR3 DNA by itself, 39 bases read in frame from the first base. CDR1 SGHKS and CDR2 YYEKEE were looked up in the germline V gene (reference sequence). V is clipped by 2 bases and J by 7 bases, and the sequence between their germline boundaries is 7 bases long.